This T cell receptor beta chain was identified in a study of T cell responses to AZD1222 COVID-19 vaccine (dated by TCRdb to the early 2020s). Study-wide context: AZD1222 recipients given second doses at about 4 weeks or at about 12 weeks were pooled, since spike-specific TCR depth and breadth were not found to differ between the two schedules. TCR sequencing was performed for about 240 trial participants, of whom about 200 were given two doses of AZD1222 and around 25 were given two doses of MenACWY control vaccine. Trial participants were enrolled into age subgroups of 18-55, 56-69 and 70-plus years, which contained approximately 150, 28 and 58 TCR-sequenced participants, respectively.

Paper-wide results and their limitations: Because no samples from the day 14 peak response were available, repertoires could be characterized only after the peak T cell response. A significant rise in spike-specific TCR breadth and depth was observed after two AZD1222 doses relative to day 0 and relative to MenACWY recipients. The 56-69-year group was small, and its depth increase did not reach significance, likely because of low power. Reportedly, almost half of the unique spike-specific TCRs recognized epitopes lying outside the regions that are mutated in the B.1.351 and B.1.1.7 variants. Only six AZD1222 recipients were SARS-CoV-2 seropositive at baseline, limiting conclusions about previously exposed vaccinees. Participants were mostly white British, with more females than males. The authors suggested clonal diversity may have been underestimated. CD4 TCRs associated with the vaccine covered the entire spike protein, and the dominant responses were in regions 160-218 and 743-854.

The CDR3 starts with the cysteine, ends with the phenylalanine, and has 15 residues. CDR3 DNA only is kept here, 45 bases in frame from base 1. The germline V gene yields LGHNA for CDR1 and YSLEER for CDR2. For this chain, trimming is 4 bases at the V end and 0 bases at the J end, and the number of junction bases without a gene match is 3. The label giving this sample's time point can be read as: baseline before first vaccination. Vaccinee samples came from UK trials COV001 and COV002, including a single-blind randomized controlled phase 2/3 trial of AZD1222 (ChAdOx1 nCoV-19) in healthy adults. For TCRbeta chain sequencing, PBMC samples from trial participants were taken at day 0 and at day 28 after the second dose. The CDR3 regions of human TCRbeta chains were analyzed by immunosequencing. In the authors' own workflow: TCRs in the repertoires were matched against a reference library of SARS-CoV-2-specific TCRs that had been generated with the MIRA antigen-specificity platform. Breadth meant the fraction of unique TCRs that were SARS-CoV-2-associated, whereas depth meant the fraction of total T cells that were SARS-CoV-2-associated. Using the MIRA data, each spike-specific TCR was assigned both to the spike region to which the TCR was reactive and to a CD4 or CD8 class. Log10-transformed breadth and depth values were compared by one-way ANOVA with Sidak's multiple comparisons tests. As stored in TCRdb, this immuneACCESS dataset retains in-frame rearrangements with V and J assigned. A fraction of the clones does not appear; measured against another copy, unresolved V genes explain less than half of the discrepancy, and the remainder lacks a known reason. Clonal size and the V and J genes are those of that table, whereas D and trimming came from the DNA. Within this sample are some 130,000 clones, with 70% to 90% of them counted one time only. Together, the top ten hold approximately 5.7% of the sample.

Note on this clone: No antigen is known for it. No quality values exist for individual bases; no much larger clone is one base distant.

This sequence uses TRBV4-3 and TRBJ2-3, and 8 bases in between align with TRBD2. The receptor was isolated from an adult in good health. The material was peripheral blood, obtained on day 0 of AZD1222 vaccination. The DNA is TGCGCCAGCAGCCGTCGACTAGCGAGCACAGATACGCAGTATTTT. Its translation reads: CASSRRLASTDTQYF.